The entry below describes one TCR beta chain. Its antigen remains unidentified. No qualities accompany the bases; no much larger clone lies one base away. Single viable CD3+CD4+CD8-CD45RO+ cells were sorted as memory CD4+ T cells on a FACSAria II. CMV serostatus was determined using a Roche Elecsys assay that detects serum IgG against CMV pp150, pp28, p38 and p52. Following thawing, total CD4+ T cells were enriched through positive selection using CD4 magnetic microbeads. The samples came from a separate study whose specific focus was interrogating the CD4+ T cell memory repertoire. Following standard operating procedures, peripheral blood mononuclear cells were isolated and cryopreserved, while serum was kept at -80 degrees C. Staining used CD3-PerCP (BW264/56), CD4-APC (RPA-T4), CD45RO-PE (UCHT1) and CD8-Pacific Orange (3B5) antibodies, with Sytox blue excluding non-viable cells. This entry comes from a study of memory CD4+ T cells and cytomegalovirus serostatus (dated by TCRdb to between 2018 and 2021). About the investigation overall: The cohort comprised 33 healthy Belgian adults, 9 CMV seropositive and about 24 CMV seronegative. To replicate a published TCR-based CMV serostatus classifier, the researchers sequenced the CD4+ memory TCRbeta repertoires of a Belgian cohort whose cytomegalovirus serostatus was known. The paper's findings and limits, for the study overall: On the Belgian cohort, the classifier based on the original framework reached a median bootstrapped AUC of 0.95, with a 95% CI of 0.76-1.00. Unlike the original study, which covered naive and memory CD4+ and CD8+ populations, the Belgian study sequenced only CD4+CD45RO+ memory cells. For CMV serostatus prediction, a median bootstrapped AUC of approximately 0.95 was reached with the original framework, and a median bootstrapped AUC of approximately 0.89 was reached with a US-trained random forest. The results were read as suggesting that the CMV-associated TCR signature is, for the most part, present in the CD4+ memory repertoire. Of around 150 previously reported CMV-associated TCRbeta sequences, 60 to 85 appeared in the CD4+ memory repertoires, each in one to five individuals.

The Quick-DNA Microprep Kit was used to extract genomic DNA from the sorted cells. Amplification of TCRbeta DNA was done with the immunoSEQ hsTCRbeta kit, following the protocol from the manufacturer. An Illumina MiSeq instrument was used to sequence the TCRbeta libraries. As for how the authors treated the data: Once out-of-frame sequences had been removed, 2,204,828 distinct TCRbeta sequences were left, which works out to an average of around 67,000 per individual. Each individual was scored according to the count of 160 or so previously reported CMV-associated TCRbeta sequences and the total productive distinct TCRbeta count. A beta-binomial model was reimplemented in Python, and scikit-learn random forests with default parameters were trained on data from the US cohort. Classifier performance on the Belgian cohort was summarized as median AUC with percentile confidence intervals over 10,000 bootstrap iterations. As stored in TCRdb, this immuneACCESS dataset retains in-frame rearrangements with V and J assigned. A fraction of the clones does not appear; measured against another copy, unresolved V genes explain less than half of the discrepancy, and the remainder lacks a known reason. From that table come the V and J calls and clone size; the DNA was used to work out D and trimming. This sample lists just over 25,000 clones; around three quarters were detected once. The ten top clones hold 1% of the sample.

The source material was memory CD4+ T cells from blood. This TCR was recovered from an adult in good health and CMV-seronegative.

The bases are TGTGCCATCAACACCGAAACAGGGGTCCCCTACGAGCAGTACTTC. Its protein is CAINTETGVPYEQYF. Rearrangement joined TRBV10-3 to TRBJ2-7; 7 central nucleotides agree with TRBD1. Ends trimmed: V by 7 bases, J by 2 bases; bases unmatched to a gene: 11. CDR1 and CDR2, per the germline V gene, are ENHRY and SYGVKD. From the cysteine up to the phenylalanine, the CDR3 has a length of 15 residues. Of the read, only the CDR3 DNA is kept; its 45 bases are in frame from base 1.